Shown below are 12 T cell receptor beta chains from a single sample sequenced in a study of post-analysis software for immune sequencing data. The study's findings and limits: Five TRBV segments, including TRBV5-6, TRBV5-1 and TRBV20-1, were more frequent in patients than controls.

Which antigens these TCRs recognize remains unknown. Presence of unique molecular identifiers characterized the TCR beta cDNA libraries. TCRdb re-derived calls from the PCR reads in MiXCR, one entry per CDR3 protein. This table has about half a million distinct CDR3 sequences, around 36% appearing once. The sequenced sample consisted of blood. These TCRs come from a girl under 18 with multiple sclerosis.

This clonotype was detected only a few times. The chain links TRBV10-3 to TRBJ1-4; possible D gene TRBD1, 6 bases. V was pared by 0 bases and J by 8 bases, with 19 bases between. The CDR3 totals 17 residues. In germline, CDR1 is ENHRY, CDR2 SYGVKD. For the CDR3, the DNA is TGTGCCATCAGTGAGTCGACGGGGCTTCTAGGGGGAGAAAAACTGTTTTTT. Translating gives CAISESTGLLGGEKLFF.

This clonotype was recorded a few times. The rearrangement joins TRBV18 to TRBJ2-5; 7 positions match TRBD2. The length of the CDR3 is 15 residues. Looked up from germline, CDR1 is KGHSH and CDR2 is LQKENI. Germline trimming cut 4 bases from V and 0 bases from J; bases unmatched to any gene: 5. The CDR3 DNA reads TGTGCCAGCTCACTCCACGCGGGGGACCAAGAGACCCAGTACTTC. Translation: CASSLHAGDQETQYF.

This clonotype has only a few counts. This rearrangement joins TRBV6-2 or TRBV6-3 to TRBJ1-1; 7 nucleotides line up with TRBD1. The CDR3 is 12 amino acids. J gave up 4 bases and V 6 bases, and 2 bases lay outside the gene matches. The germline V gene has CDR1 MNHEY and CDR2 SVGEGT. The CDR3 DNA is TGTGCCAGCAGCCGGGACAGCACTGAAGCTTTCTTT. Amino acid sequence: CASSRDSTEAFF.

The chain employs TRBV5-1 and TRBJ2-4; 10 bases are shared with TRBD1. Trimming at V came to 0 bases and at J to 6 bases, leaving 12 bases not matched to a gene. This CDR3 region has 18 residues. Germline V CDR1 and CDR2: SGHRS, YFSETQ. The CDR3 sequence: CASSLAYRPGQGVNIQYF. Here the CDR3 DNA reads TGCGCCAGCAGCTTGGCCTATCGACCCGGACAGGGGGTAAACATTCAGTACTTC.

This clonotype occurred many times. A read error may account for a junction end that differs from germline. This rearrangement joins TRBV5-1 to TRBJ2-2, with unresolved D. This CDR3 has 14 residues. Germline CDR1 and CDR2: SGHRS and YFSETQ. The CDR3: CASSLGTNTGELFF. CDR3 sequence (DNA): TGTGCCAGCAGCTTAGGGACGAACACCGGGGAGCTGTTTTTT.

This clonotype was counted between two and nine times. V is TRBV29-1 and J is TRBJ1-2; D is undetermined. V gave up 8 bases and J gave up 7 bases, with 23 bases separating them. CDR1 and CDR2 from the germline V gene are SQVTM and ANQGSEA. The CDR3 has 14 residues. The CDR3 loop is CSIQSSPVNSGYTF. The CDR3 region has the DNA TGCAGCATTCAATCCAGCCCCGTTAACAGTGGCTACACCTTC.

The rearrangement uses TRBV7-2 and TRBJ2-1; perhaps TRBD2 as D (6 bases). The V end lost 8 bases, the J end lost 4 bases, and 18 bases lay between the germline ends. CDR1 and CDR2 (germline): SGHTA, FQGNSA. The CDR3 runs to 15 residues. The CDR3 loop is CASVAGLAFYNEQFF. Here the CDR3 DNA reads TGTGCCAGCGTTGCGGGGCTAGCGTTTTACAATGAGCAGTTCTTC.

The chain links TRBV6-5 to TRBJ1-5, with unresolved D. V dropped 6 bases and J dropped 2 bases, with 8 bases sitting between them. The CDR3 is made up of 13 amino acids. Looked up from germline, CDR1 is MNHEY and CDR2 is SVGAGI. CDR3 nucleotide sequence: TGTGCCAGCAGGAAGGACGGCAATCAGCCCCAGCATTTT. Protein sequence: CASRKDGNQPQHF.

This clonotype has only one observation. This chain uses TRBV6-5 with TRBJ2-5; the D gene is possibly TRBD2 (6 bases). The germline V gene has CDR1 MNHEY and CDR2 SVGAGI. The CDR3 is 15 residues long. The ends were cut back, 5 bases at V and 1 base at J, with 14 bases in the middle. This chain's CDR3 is CASSPRGTLQETQYF. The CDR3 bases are TGTGCCAGCAGTCCTAGAGGGACTCTCCAAGAGACCCAGTACTTC.

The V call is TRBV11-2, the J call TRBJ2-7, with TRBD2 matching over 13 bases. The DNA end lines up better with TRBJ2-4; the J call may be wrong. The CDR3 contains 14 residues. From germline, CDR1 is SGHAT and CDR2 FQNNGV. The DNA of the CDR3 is TGTGCCAGCACACTAGCGGGGGGGCCAAACATTCAGTACTTC. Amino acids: CASTLAGGPNIQYF.

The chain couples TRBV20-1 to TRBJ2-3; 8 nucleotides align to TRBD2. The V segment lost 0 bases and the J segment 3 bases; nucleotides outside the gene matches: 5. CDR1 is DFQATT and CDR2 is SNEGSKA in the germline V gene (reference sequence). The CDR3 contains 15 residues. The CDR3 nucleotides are TGCAGTGCTAGAGATTGGCGACTAGCGACAGATACGCAGTATTTT. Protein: CSARDWRLATDTQYF.

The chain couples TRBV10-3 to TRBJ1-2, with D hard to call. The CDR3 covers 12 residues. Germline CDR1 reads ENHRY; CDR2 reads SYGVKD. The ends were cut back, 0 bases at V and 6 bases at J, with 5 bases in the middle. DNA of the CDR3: TGTGCCATCAGTGAGTCAAGGGATGGCTACACCTTC. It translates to CAISESRDGYTF.